The rows below give T cell receptor beta chains drawn from one sample of a study of blood T cell repertoires in COVID-19. Assay used: immunoSEQ multiplex PCR; TCRdb lists only in-frame clones, some missing. The data show 380,000 or so clones, 85% to 90% seen once. Sample: PBMCs or T cells enriched from blood (not recorded which). The source of these receptors is a woman aged 25-40 years with acute COVID-19. The CDR3 runs from the conserved cysteine through the conserved F or W. The D gene is left open where the match is weak. Size is omitted from some rows. Given values are once, few, many or a class for expanded clones.

clone_size j_call v_call d_call cdr3_nt cdr3_aa
NA TRBJ1-6 TRBV5-1 NA TGCGCCAGCAGCCTGTTAGTCGCGGGTAATTCACCCCTCCACTTT CASSLLVAGNSPLHF
few TRBJ2-1 TRBV4-3 NA TGCGCCAGCAGCCCTACCGGGGGTAGCTCCTACAATGAGCAGTTCTTC CASSPTGGSSYNEQFF
NA TRBJ1-6 TRBV6-5 NA TGTGCCAGCCGGGCCAGGGTCGGTTCACCCCTCCACTTT CASRARVGSPLHF
NA TRBJ2-3 TRBV4-1 TRBD2 TGCGCCAGCAGCCCTGACTCGGGGGGATCAGATACGCAGTATTTT CASSPDSGGSDTQYF
NA TRBJ2-7 TRBV7-6 TRBD2 TGTGCCAGCAGCTTAGTACTAGCGGGGGCCTACGAGCAGTACTTC CASSLVLAGAYEQYF
once TRBJ1-2 TRBV7-9 NA TGTGCCAGCAGCACCACTTATGGCTACACCTTC CASSTTYGYTF
NA TRBJ1-2 TRBV15 NA TGTGCCACCAGCAGAGATTTAGCGCGGGCTTCTGGCTACACCTTC CATSRDLARASGYTF
NA TRBJ1-4 TRBV12-5 NA TGTGCTAGTGGTTTGGTACATGGGGGCGGTAATGGTGGTGAAAAACTGTTTTTT CASGLVHGGGNGGEKLFF
NA TRBJ1-1 TRBV10-3 NA TGTGCCATCAGTGAGTCGCAGGGGTCGGTGGCTGAAGCTTTCTTT CAISESQGSVAEAFF
NA TRBJ1-6 TRBV2 NA TGTGCCAGCAGTGGGGACACGAATTCACCCCTCCACTTT CASSGDTNSPLHF
NA TRBJ2-7 TRBV4-1 TRBD1 TGCGCCAGCAGCCGGGGACAGACCTACGAGCAGTACTTC CASSRGQTYEQYF
NA TRBJ1-2 TRBV5-1 NA TGCGCCAGCAGCTTCGCCGACAGGTCCCATGGCTACACCTTC CASSFADRSHGYTF
NA TRBJ1-2 TRBV2 NA TGTGCCAGCAGTGATCAGGGAACGCTCTATGGCTACACCTTC CASSDQGTLYGYTF
NA TRBJ1-2 TRBV4-2 NA TGTGCCAGCAGCCAACGTTCAGTTTCTAACTATGGCTACACCTTC CASSQRSVSNYGYTF
NA TRBJ2-2 TRBV30 NA TGTGCCTGGAGAGGGGGGGGACAGAACACCGGGGAGCTGTTTTTT CAWRGGGQNTGELFF
NA TRBJ2-1 TRBV7-2 TRBD2 TGTGCCAGCAGCTTATCGGGGGGGGCATCTGAGCAGTTCTTC CASSLSGGASEQFF
NA TRBJ1-1 TRBV24-1 NA TGTGCCACCAAGGGACTTTGGGACACTGAAGCTTTCTTT CATKGLWDTEAFF
NA TRBJ1-3 TRBV11-2 NA TGTGCCAGCAGCTTGGGACACCTGTACTCTGGAAACACCATATATTTT CASSLGHLYSGNTIYF
NA TRBJ1-5 TRBV5-1 NA TGCGCCAGCAGCTTGGGCGAGTCCGGTCAGCCCCAGCATTTT CASSLGESGQPQHF
NA TRBJ1-4 TRBV5-5 TRBD1 TGTGCCAGCAGCTCCCGGACAGGGGGCTACGAAAAACTGTTTTTT CASSSRTGGYEKLFF
NA TRBJ1-6 TRBV5-6 NA TGTGCCAGCAGCTTGTCAGTTAATTCACCCCTCCACTTT CASSLSVNSPLHF
NA TRBJ2-2 TRBV7-9 NA TGTGCCAGCAGCCCCAGCGGGGAGCTGTTTTTT CASSPSGELFF
NA TRBJ1-5 TRBV6-5 TRBD1 TGTGCCAGCAGTATCCGACAGGGGGCTTTACAGCCCCAGCATTTT CASSIRQGALQPQHF
NA TRBJ1-1 TRBV10-3 TRBD1 TGTGCCATCAGCCGGACAGGGGGCCCGGGGACTGAAGCTTTCTTT CAISRTGGPGTEAFF
NA TRBJ1-3 TRBV28 NA TGTGCCAGCAGTTTATACAGGGAATTAGGTGGGAACACCATATATTTT CASSLYRELGGNTIYF
NA TRBJ2-1 TRBV4-1 TRBD2 TGCGCCAGCAGCCAAGAACCAGCGGGGGGGCCTAAAAATGAGCAGTTCTTC CASSQEPAGGPKNEQFF
NA TRBJ1-6 TRBV6-2/TRBV6-3 NA TGTGCCAGCAGTTATAACAGGACAAAGAGCTCCTATAATTCACCCCTCCACTTT CASSYNRTKSSYNSPLHF
NA TRBJ1-2 TRBV29-1 NA TGCAGCACTGGGCAGTTCTATGGCTACACCTTC CSTGQFYGYTF
NA TRBJ1-1 TRBV30 NA TGTGCCTGGAGATCCGGAATATCGGGTGAAGCTTTCTTT CAWRSGISGEAFF
NA TRBJ1-1 TRBV3-1/TRBV3-2 NA TGTGCCAGCGGGTGGCGGAAGAACACTGAAGCTTTCTTT CASGWRKNTEAFF
NA TRBJ2-7 TRBV24-1 NA TGTGCCACCCATCGTCTGGGCAGGTGGTACGAGCAGTACTTC CATHRLGRWYEQYF
NA TRBJ2-3 TRBV29-1 TRBD2 TGCAGCGTTAGCGGGGGGACTAGCACAGATACGCAGTATTTT CSVSGGTSTDTQYF